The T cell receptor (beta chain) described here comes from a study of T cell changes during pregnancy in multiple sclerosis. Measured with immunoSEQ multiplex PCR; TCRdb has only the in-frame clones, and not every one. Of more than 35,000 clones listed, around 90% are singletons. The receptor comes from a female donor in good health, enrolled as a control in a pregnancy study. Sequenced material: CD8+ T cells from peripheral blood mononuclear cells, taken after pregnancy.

CDR3 in amino acids: CASSHDSSSYNEQFF. The CDR3 DNA reads TGTGCCAGCAGTCACGACTCGAGCTCCTACAATGAGCAGTTCTTC. The chain uses TRBV28 and TRBJ2-1; D is uncertain. V shed 5 bases and J shed 0 bases, with 11 bases lying between them. The germline V gene encodes CDR1 MDHEN and CDR2 SYDVKM. This CDR3 spans 15 amino acids.